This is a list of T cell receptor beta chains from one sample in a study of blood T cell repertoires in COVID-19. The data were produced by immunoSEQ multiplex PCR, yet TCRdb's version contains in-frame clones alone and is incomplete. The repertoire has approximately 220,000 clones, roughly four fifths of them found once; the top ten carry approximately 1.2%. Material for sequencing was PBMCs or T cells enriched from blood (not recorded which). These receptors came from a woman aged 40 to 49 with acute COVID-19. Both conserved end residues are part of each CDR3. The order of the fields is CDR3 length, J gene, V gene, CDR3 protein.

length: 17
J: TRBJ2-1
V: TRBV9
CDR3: CASSVGSGMGSYNEQFF

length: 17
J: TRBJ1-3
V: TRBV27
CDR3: CASKPLSTAGSGNTIYF

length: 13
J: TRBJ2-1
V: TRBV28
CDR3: CASSLASGREQFF

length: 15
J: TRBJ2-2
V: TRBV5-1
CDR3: CASSLTGGNTGELFF

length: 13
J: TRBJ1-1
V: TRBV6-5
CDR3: CASSYEQNTEAFF

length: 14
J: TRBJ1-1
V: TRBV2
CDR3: CASSVGQGSTEAFF

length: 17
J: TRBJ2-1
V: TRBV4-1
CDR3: CASSQEKRQGSTVEQFF

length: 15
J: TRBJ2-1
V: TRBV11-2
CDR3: CASSLAQGSYNEQFF

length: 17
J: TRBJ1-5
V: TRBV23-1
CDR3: CASSRFRDRGWDQPQHF

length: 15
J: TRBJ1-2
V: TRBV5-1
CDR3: CASSLGQGAWNGYTF

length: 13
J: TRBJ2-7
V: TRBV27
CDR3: CASPGPPFYEQYF

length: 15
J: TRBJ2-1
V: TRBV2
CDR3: CASRGPPSSYNEQFF

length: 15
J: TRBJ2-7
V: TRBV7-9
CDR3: CASSLGFEGSYEQYF

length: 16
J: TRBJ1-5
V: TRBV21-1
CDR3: CASSKKGAGLIQPQHF

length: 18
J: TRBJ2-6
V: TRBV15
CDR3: CATSNGDRAYSGANVLTF

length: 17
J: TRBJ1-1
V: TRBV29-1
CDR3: CSVEDRATGVVNTEAFF

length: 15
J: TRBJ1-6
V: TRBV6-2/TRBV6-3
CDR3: CASSYSGTVNSPLHF

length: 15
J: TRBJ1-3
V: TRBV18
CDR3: CASSPGGAYGNTIYF

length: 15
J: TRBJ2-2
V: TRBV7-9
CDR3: CASSFGTANTGELFF

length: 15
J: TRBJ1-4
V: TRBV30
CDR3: CAWSVKGRGNEKLFF

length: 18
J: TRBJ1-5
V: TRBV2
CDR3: CASSDTGWVINRNQPQHF

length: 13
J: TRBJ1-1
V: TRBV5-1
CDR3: CASSLPGSTEAFF

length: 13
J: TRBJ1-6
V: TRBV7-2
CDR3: CASSLARGSPLHF

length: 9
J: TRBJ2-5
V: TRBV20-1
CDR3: CSLQETQYF

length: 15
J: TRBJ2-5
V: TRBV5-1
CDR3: CASSLGDRERETQYF

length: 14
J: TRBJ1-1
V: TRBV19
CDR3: CASSLDSLNTEAFF

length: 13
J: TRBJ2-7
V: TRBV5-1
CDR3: CASSSQGDYEQYF

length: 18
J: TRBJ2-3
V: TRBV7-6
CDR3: CASSLNNHGTISTDTQYF

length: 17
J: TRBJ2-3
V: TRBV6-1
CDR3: CASSEGVAGPSGDTQYF

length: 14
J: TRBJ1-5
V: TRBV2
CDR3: CASSPDRTDQPQHF